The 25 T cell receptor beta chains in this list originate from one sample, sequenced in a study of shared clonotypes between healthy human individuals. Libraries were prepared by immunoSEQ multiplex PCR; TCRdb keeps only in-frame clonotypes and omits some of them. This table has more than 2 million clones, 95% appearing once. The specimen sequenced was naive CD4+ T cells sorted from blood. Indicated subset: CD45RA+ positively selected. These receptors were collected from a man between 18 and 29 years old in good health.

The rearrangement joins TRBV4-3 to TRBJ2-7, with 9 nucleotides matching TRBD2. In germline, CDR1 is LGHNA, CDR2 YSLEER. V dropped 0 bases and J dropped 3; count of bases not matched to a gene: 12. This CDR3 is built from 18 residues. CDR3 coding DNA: TGCGCCAGCAGCCAAGAAAGTTCTCTAGCGGGATTCAGCTACGAGCAGTACTTC. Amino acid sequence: CASSQESSLAGFSYEQYF.

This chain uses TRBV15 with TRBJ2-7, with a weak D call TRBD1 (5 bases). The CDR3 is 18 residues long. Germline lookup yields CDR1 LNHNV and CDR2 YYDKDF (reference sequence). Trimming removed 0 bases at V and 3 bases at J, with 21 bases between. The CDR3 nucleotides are TGTGCCACCAGCAGAGATTTCATTTCAGGGCCAAACTACTACGAGCAGTACTTC. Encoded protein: CATSRDFISGPNYYEQYF.

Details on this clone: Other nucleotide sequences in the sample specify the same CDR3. CDR3 region: CASSYSGRYEQYF. In DNA, the CDR3 is TGTGCCAGCAGTTACTCAGGCCGATACGAGCAGTACTTC. The genes are TRBV6-6 and TRBJ2-7; no clear D. The CDR3 runs 13 residues. Per germline, CDR1 MNHNY and CDR2 SVGAGI (reference sequence). V was shortened by 0 bases and J by 4 bases, with 7 bases between the two germline ends.

The CDR3 bases are TGTGCAAGTCGCTTAGCGGACCCCGAGGACAGGGGTTATCAGCCCCAGCATTTT. Its protein product is CASRLADPEDRGYQPQHF. This rearrangement joins TRBV12-2 to TRBJ1-5; the DNA was not compared with TRBD1, the D call given in the table. TRBV12-2 is a pseudogene. The CDR3 consists of 18 residues.

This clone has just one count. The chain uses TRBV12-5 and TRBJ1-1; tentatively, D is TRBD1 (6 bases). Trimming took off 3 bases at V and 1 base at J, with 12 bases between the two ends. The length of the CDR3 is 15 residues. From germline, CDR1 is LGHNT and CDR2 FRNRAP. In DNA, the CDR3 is TGTGCTAGTGGTTTAGCCCGGGGGCCGAACACTGAAGCTTTCTTT. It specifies CASGLARGPNTEAFF. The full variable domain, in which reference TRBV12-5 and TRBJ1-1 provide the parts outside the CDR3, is DARVTQTPRHKVTEMGQEVTMRCQPILGHNTVFWYRQTMMQGLELLAYFRNRAPLDDSGMPKDRFSAEMPDATLATLKIQPSEPRDSAVYFCASGLARGPNTEAFFGQGTRLTVV.

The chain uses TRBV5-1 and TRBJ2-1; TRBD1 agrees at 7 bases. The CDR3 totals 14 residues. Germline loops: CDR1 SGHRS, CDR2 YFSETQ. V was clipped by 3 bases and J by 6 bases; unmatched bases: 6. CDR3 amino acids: CASSSTGTVNEQFF. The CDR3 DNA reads TGCGCCAGCAGCTCAACCGGGACAGTCAATGAGCAGTTCTTC.

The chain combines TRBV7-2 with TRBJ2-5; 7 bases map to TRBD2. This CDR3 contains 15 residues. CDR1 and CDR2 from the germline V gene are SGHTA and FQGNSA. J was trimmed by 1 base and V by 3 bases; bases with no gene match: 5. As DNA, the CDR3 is TGTGCCAGCAGCTTTACCCCGGGGGGCCAAGAGACCCAGTACTTC. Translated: CASSFTPGGQETQYF.

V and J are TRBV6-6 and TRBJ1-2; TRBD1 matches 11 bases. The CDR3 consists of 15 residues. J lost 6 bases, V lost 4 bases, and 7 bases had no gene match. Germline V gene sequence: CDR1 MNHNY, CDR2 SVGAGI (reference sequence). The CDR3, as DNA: TGTGCCAGCAGTTCACGGACAGGGGGCGTCAATGGCTACACCTTC. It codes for CASSSRTGGVNGYTF.

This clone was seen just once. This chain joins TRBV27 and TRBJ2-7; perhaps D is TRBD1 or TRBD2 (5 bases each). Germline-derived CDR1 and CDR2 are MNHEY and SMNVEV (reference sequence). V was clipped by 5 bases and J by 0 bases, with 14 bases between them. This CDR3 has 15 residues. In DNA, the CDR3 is TGTGCCAGCAGTCCGTTTCCTGGGGGCTCCTACGAGCAGTACTTC. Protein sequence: CASSPFPGGSYEQYF.

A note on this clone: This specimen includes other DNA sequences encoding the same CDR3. CDR3 sequence reads: CASSLVTGGYGYTF. CDR3 in DNA: TGTGCCAGCAGTTTGGTTACCGGGGGCTATGGCTACACCTTC. The chain links TRBV28 to TRBJ1-2, with D possibly matching TRBD1 (5 bases). The germline V gene encodes CDR1 MDHEN and CDR2 SYDVKM. The CDR3 is 14 amino acids. The V end was cut by 3 bases, the J end by 4 bases, with 12 bases between.

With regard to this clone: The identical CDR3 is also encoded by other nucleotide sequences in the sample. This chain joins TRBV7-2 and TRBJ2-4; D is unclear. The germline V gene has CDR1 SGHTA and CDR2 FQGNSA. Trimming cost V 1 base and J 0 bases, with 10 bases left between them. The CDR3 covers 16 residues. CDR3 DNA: TGTGCCAGCAGCTTAGGGGGTGGGTTAGCCAAAAACATTCAGTACTTC. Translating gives CASSLGGGLAKNIQYF.

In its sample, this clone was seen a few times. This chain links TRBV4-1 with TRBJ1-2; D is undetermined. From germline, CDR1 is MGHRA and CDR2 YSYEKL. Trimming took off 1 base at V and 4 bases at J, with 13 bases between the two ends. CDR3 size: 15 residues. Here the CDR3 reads CASSQVGGNTYGYTF. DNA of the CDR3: TGCGCCAGCAGCCAAGTAGGAGGGAACACCTATGGCTACACCTTC.

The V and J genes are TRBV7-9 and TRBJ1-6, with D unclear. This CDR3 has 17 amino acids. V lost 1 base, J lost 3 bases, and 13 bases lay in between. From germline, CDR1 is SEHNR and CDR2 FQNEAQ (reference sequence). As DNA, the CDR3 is TGTGCCAGCAGCTTAGGGGTGGGGTTAGGCTATAATTCACCCCTCCACTTT. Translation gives CASSLGVGLGYNSPLHF.

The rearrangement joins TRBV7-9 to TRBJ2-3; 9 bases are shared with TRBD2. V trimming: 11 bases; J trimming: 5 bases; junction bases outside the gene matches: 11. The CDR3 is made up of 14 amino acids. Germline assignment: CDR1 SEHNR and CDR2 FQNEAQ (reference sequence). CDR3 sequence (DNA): TGTGCCGTAGGGAAGCGGGGGGCGGGAGATACGCAGTATTTT. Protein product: CAVGKRGAGDTQYF.

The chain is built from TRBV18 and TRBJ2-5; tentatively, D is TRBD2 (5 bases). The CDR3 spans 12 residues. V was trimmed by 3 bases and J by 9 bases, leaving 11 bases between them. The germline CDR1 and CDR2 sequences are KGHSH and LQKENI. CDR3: CASSPADSAQYF. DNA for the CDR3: TGTGCCAGCTCACCGGCGGACTCGGCCCAGTACTTC.

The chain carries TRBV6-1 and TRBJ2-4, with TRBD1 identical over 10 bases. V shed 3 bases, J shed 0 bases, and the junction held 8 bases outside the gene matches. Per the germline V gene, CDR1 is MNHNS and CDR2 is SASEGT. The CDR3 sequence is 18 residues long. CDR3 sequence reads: CASSERTGGNLAKNIQYF. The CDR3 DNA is TGTGCCAGCAGTGAGAGGACAGGGGGGAATTTAGCCAAAAACATTCAGTACTTC.

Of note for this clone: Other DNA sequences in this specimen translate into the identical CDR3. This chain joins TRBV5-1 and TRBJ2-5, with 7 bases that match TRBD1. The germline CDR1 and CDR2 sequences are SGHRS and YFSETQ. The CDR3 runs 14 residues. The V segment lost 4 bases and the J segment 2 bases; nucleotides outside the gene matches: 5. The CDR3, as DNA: TGCGCCAGCAGCCTGGGACAGACGCAAGAGACCCAGTACTTC. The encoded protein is CASSLGQTQETQYF.

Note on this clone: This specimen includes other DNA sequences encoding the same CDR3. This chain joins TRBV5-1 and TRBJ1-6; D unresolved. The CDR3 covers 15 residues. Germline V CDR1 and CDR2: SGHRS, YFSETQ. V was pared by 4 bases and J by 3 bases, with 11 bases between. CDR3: CASSLSTVYNSPLHF. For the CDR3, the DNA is TGCGCCAGCAGCCTCTCGACGGTCTATAATTCACCCCTCCACTTT.

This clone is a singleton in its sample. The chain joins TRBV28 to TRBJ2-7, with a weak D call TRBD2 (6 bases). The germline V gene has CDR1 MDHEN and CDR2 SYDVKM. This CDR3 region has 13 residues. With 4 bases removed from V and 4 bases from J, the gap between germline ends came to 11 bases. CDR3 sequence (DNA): TGTGCCAGCAGTTCTCATGCGGGATACGAGCAGTACTTC. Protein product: CASSSHAGYEQYF. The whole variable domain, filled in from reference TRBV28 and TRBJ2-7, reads DVKVTQSSRYLVKRTGEKVFLECVQDMDHENMFWYRQDPGLGLRLIYFSYDVKMKEKGDIPEGYSVSREKKERFSLILESASTNQTSMYLCASSSHAGYEQYFGPGTRLTVT.

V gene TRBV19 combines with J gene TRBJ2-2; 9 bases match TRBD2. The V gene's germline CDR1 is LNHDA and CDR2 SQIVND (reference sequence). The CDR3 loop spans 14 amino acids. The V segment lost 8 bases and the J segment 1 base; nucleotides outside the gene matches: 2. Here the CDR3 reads CASGTSWNTGELFF. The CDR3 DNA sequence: TGTGCCAGTGGGACTAGCTGGAACACCGGGGAGCTGTTTTTT.

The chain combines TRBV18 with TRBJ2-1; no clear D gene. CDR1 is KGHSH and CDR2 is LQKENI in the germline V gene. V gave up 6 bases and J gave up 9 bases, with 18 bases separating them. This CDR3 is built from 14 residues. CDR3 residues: CASSLGRYEVEQFF. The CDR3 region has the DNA TGTGCCAGCTCCCTGGGCAGGTACGAAGTTGAGCAGTTCTTC. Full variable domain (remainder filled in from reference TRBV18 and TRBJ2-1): NAGVMQNPRHLVRRRGQEARLRCSPMKGHSHVYWYRQLPEEGLKFMVYLQKENIIDESGMPKERFSAEFPKEGPSILRIQQVVRGDSAAYFCASSLGRYEVEQFFGPGTRLTVL.

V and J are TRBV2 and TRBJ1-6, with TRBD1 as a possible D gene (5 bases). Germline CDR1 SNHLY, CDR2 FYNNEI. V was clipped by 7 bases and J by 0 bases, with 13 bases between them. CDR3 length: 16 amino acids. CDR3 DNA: TGTGCCAGCACCAGACAGAGTAGCTCCTATAATTCACCCCTCCACTTT. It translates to CASTRQSSSYNSPLHF.

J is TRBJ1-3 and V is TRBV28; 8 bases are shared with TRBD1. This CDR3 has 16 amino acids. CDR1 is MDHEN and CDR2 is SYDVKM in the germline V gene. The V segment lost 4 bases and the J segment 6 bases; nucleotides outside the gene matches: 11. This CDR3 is CASSSPTGVITNTIYF. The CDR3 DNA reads TGTGCCAGCAGTTCTCCGACAGGGGTGATAACAAACACCATATATTTT. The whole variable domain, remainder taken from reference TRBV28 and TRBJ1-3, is DVKVTQSSRYLVKRTGEKVFLECVQDMDHENMFWYRQDPGLGLRLIYFSYDVKMKEKGDIPEGYSVSREKKERFSLILESASTNQTSMYLCASSSPTGVITNTIYFGEGSWLTVV.

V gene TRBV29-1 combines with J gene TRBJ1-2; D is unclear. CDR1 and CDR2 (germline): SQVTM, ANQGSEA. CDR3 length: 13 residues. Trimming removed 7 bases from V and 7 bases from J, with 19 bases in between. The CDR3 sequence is CSAHSSGKSGYTF. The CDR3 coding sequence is TGCAGCGCGCATAGCTCGGGAAAGAGTGGCTACACCTTC.

The CDR3 spells CASSVASTVIGTQYF. CDR3 DNA: TGTGCCAGCAGCGTAGCTTCCACAGTTATTGGGACCCAGTACTTC. The V gene is TRBV9, the J gene TRBJ2-5, with no clear D. Germline CDR1 is SGDLS and CDR2 is YYNGEE. The CDR3 length is 15 residues. The V end was cut by 0 bases, the J end by 7 bases, with 16 bases between. The complete variable domain, with remaining parts taken from reference TRBV9 and TRBJ2-5, reads DSGVTQTPKHLITATGQRVTLRCSPRSGDLSVYWYQQSLDQGLQFLIQYYNGEERAKGNILERFSAQQFPDLHSELNLSSLELGDSALYFCASSVASTVIGTQYFGPGTRLLVL.